Each of the 26 T cell receptor beta chains below was sequenced from the same sample in a study of blood T cells in healthy people across ages. Primers used in a second PCR of roughly 6 to 12 cycles were a sample-barcoded 5' primer and a J-beta primer mix. From the 5' RACE reads, TCRdb called clonotypes with MiXCR, one entry per CDR3 protein. The sample has about 2 million distinct CDR3 sequences; 49% are singletons. The sample taken for sequencing was blood. The source of these receptors is a woman in her forties in good health.

The chain joins TRBV6-2 or TRBV6-3 to TRBJ1-4; a possible D gene is TRBD1 (5 bases). V dropped 6 bases and J dropped 8 bases, with 16 bases sitting between them. Germline CDR1 MNHEY, CDR2 SVGEGT. This CDR3 region has 14 residues. The CDR3 DNA sequence: TGTGCCAGCAGCAGGGCAGGGCTGCAAGAAAAACTGTTTTTT. Translating it yields CASSRAGLQEKLFF.

This clonotype was seen a handful of times. V and J are TRBV6-2 or TRBV6-3 and TRBJ2-7; tentatively, D is TRBD1 (6 bases). Trimming took 4 bases from V and 4 from J, leaving 17 bases between them. Germline V gene data show CDR1 as MNHEY and CDR2 as SVGEGT. The CDR3 extends over 15 amino acids. The CDR3 is CASSSRQATGYEQYF. CDR3 DNA: TGTGCCAGCAGTTCTCGACAGGCCACGGGATACGAGCAGTACTTC.

This chain links TRBV7-2 with TRBJ1-2; TRBD1 agrees at 9 bases. Trimming took 5 bases from V and 13 from J; bases not matched to a gene: 8. CDR3 size: 12 residues. The V gene's germline CDR1 is SGHTA and CDR2 FQGNSA. CDR3 sequence reads: CASSRDRAYSTF. The CDR3 coding sequence is TGTGCCAGCAGCCGGGACAGGGCCTATTCCACCTTC.

The chain employs TRBV7-2 and TRBJ2-3, with D maybe TRBD2 (6 bases). CDR1 and CDR2 (germline): SGHTA, FQGNSA. CDR3 size: 14 residues. V lost 6 bases, J lost 5 bases, and 15 bases lay in between. The CDR3 sequence is CASSSSRLVDTQYF. Here the CDR3 DNA reads TGTGCCAGCAGTTCGTCCCGACTAGTAGATACGCAGTATTTT.

This clonotype was counted a few times. The gene calls are TRBV12-3 or TRBV12-4 and TRBJ1-2, with 8 bases aligning to TRBD1. This CDR3 is 14 amino acids long. J gave up 7 bases and V 3 bases, and 7 bases lay outside the gene matches. For the CDR3, the DNA is TGTGCCAGCAGTTTGCAGGGGGCTAATGGTGGCTACACCTTC. Translated, it gives CASSLQGANGGYTF.

The gene calls are TRBV12-3 or TRBV12-4 and TRBJ2-5; a weak D match, TRBD1 (7 bases). The end of the DNA aligns better with TRBJ2-7, so the J call may be wrong. The CDR3 runs to 14 residues. The CDR3 DNA is TGTGCCAGCAGTCACGCAGGGGGGACCCACGAGCAGTACTTC. Translation gives CASSHAGGTHEQYF.

This clonotype showed up many times. The rearrangement uses TRBV12-3 or TRBV12-4 and TRBJ1-2; a weak D match, TRBD1 (6 bases). The CDR3 is 14 residues long. Between the trimmed V and J ends, which lost 3 bases and 4 bases, there was a span of 12 bases. The CDR3 nucleotides read TGTGCCAGCAGTTTTGCAGGGGAAGGCTATGGCTACACCTTC. Residues: CASSFAGEGYGYTF.

The table lists this clonotype with a few counts. V and J are TRBV6-2 or TRBV6-3 and TRBJ2-7, with 8 nucleotides matching TRBD1. Germline lookup yields CDR1 MNHEY and CDR2 SVGEGT. Losses at the gene ends were 5 bases for V and 3 bases for J; bases not matched to a gene: 12. There are 16 residues in the CDR3. This chain's CDR3 is CASSPHLRGRVYEQYF. CDR3 nucleotides: TGTGCCAGCAGTCCTCACCTCAGGGGGCGCGTCTACGAGCAGTACTTC.

Worth noting for this clonotype: One junction end does not reproduce the germline sequence, and a read error may be involved. The gene calls are TRBV15 and TRBJ2-5; perhaps TRBD1 as D (6 bases). CDR3 length equals 15 residues. The germline CDR1 and CDR2 sequences are LNHNV and YYDKDF (reference sequence). The chain's CDR3 is CAASRDPGAGETQYF. The CDR3 DNA reads TGTGCCGCCAGCAGAGATCCAGGGGCAGGGGAGACCCAGTACTTC.

The chain joins TRBV7-2 to TRBJ1-5; possible D gene TRBD1, 6 bases. The V end was cut by 6 bases, the J end by 7 bases, with 16 bases between. This CDR3 region has 14 residues. Per the germline V gene, CDR1 is SGHTA and CDR2 is FQGNSA. The CDR3 DNA reads as TGTGCCAGCAGTTCAACCAGGGGTGGCCAGCCCCAGCATTTT. This codes for CASSSTRGGQPQHF.

The chain carries TRBV6-5 and TRBJ1-1; a possible D gene is TRBD1 (5 bases). The ends were cut back, 2 bases at V and 3 bases at J, with 13 bases in the middle. CDR1 and CDR2 from the germline V gene are MNHEY and SVGAGI. The CDR3 is 15 residues long. The CDR3 loop is CASSYGANTYTEAFF. CDR3 DNA sequence: TGTGCCAGCAGTTACGGGGCGAACACGTACACTGAAGCTTTCTTT.

This clonotype was counted a few times. The V call is TRBV4-1, the J call TRBJ2-6; D perhaps matches TRBD1 (6 bases). The CDR3 runs 18 residues. The V end lost 1 base, the J end lost 0 bases, and 13 bases lay between the germline ends. Looked up from germline, CDR1 is MGHRA and CDR2 is YSYEKL. The CDR3 DNA sequence: TGCGCCAGCAGCCAAGGGCCAGGACAGAGCTCTGGGGCCAACGTCCTGACTTTC. Its protein is CASSQGPGQSSGANVLTF.

This clonotype was detected a few times. The V and J genes are TRBV6-2 or TRBV6-3 and TRBJ1-6; the D is unclear. CDR3 length equals 11 residues. Trimming shortened V by 7 bases and J by 7 bases, and 5 bases separated the two germline ends. CDR1 is MNHEY and CDR2 is SVGEGT in the germline V gene. The CDR3 is CASILNSPLHF. DNA for the CDR3: TGTGCCAGCATCTTGAATTCACCCCTCCACTTT.

There are a few counts of this clonotype. The rearrangement links TRBV10-3 to TRBJ1-5, with D possibly TRBD1 on 5 matching bases. V lost 6 bases and J lost 1, with 13 bases in between. Germline lookup yields CDR1 ENHRY and CDR2 SYGVKD. The CDR3 covers 15 residues. The CDR3 DNA reads as TGTGCCATCAGGGGGGAGCCATCGAGCAATCAGCCCCAGCATTTT. It codes for CAIRGEPSSNQPQHF.

V gene TRBV11-2 combines with J gene TRBJ2-7; 8 positions match TRBD1. CDR1 and CDR2 from the germline V gene are SGHAT and FQNNGV. There are 15 residues in the CDR3. The junction had 11 bases not matched to a gene; V was cut back by 5 bases and J by 5 bases. This CDR3 is CASSPTGGIGNEQYF. For the CDR3, the DNA is TGTGCCAGCAGCCCCACAGGGGGGATAGGGAACGAGCAGTACTTC.

This clonotype has a handful of counts. The J gene is TRBJ2-5, the V gene TRBV28, with D hard to call. The CDR3 is 14 residues long. Deletions cut 5 bases from V and 8 bases from J, with 18 bases between. Germline V CDR1 and CDR2: MDHEN, SYDVKM. CDR3 residues: CASSGSGAWGTQYF. The CDR3 DNA reads TGTGCCAGCAGTGGATCAGGAGCCTGGGGAACCCAGTACTTC.

The gene calls are TRBV6-5 and TRBJ2-7, with TRBD2 as a possible D gene (5 bases). The CDR3 length is 15 residues. With 2 bases removed from V and 0 bases from J, the gap between germline ends came to 11 bases. Germline CDR1 MNHEY, CDR2 SVGAGI. DNA of the CDR3: TGTGCCAGCAGTTACGGGGTGGGGAGCTCCTACGAGCAGTACTTC. It specifies CASSYGVGSSYEQYF.

This clonotype was counted a few times. This chain uses TRBV4-3 with TRBJ2-3; weak D call: TRBD1 (5 bases). V was clipped by 0 bases and J by 0 bases, with 16 bases between them. This CDR3 is 18 amino acids long. Germline values: CDR1 LGHNA, CDR2 YSLEER. CDR3 bases: TGCGCCAGCAGCCAAGATACAGGTCAGGCCGCTAGCACAGATACGCAGTATTTT. The encoded protein is CASSQDTGQAASTDTQYF.

The rearrangement links TRBV27 to TRBJ2-7; D might be TRBD1 (5 bases). In germline, CDR1 is MNHEY, CDR2 SMNVEV (reference sequence). V lost 2 bases, J lost 3 bases, and 14 bases lay in between. This CDR3 spans 15 amino acids. CDR3 protein: CASSLQGLYSYEQYF. The CDR3 nucleotides read TGTGCCAGCAGTTTACAGGGCCTCTATAGCTACGAGCAGTACTTC.

The chain couples TRBV2 to TRBJ2-3; D is tentatively TRBD1 or TRBD2 (5 bases each). Germline V gives CDR1 SNHLY, CDR2 FYNNEI. V lost 6 bases, J lost 1 base, and 14 bases lay in between. CDR3 length: 15 residues. This CDR3 is CASSEGFSGTDTQYF. The CDR3 nucleotides are TGTGCCAGCAGCGAGGGGTTCAGTGGCACAGATACGCAGTATTTT.

This clonotype was counted between two and nine times. Written as DNA, the CDR3 is TGTGCCAGCAGTTTTATAACGGGACCGAGCACAGATACGCAGTATTTT. Translating it yields CASSFITGPSTDTQYF. The chain combines TRBV28 with TRBJ2-3; D assignment may be TRBD1 or TRBD2 (5 bases each). Germline V gene data show CDR1 as MDHEN and CDR2 as SYDVKM. V was pared by 3 bases and J by 0 bases, with 13 bases between. The length of the CDR3 is 16 residues.

The V gene is TRBV29-1, the J gene TRBJ1-2, with 10 bases that match TRBD1. Germline V lookup: CDR1 SQVTM, CDR2 ANQGSEA. Unmatched junction bases numbered 6, after V lost 7 bases and J lost 4 bases. The CDR3 extends over 13 amino acids. The CDR3 DNA reads as TGCAGCGCATGGGACAGGGGTACCTATGGCTACACCTTC. It is translated as CSAWDRGTYGYTF.

This clonotype was counted a few times. This sequence joins TRBV20-1 and TRBJ2-4, with TRBD2 matching 9 bases. The CDR3 has 17 residues. J was trimmed by 8 bases and V by 5 bases; bases with no gene match: 19. The germline V gene has CDR1 DFQATT and CDR2 SNEGSKA (reference sequence). The DNA for the CDR3 is TGCAGTGCTTTAAGCGGGGGCGGGGGGGCTTCGAGGGACATTCAGTACTTC. This encodes CSALSGGGGASRDIQYF.

This clonotype has more than one count but fewer than ten. The CDR3 DNA reads TGCAGTGCGCCCTCGGGCTCTACCCCATCAGATACGCAGTATTTT. This translates into CSAPSGSTPSDTQYF. This chain joins TRBV20-1 and TRBJ2-3; D remains ambiguous. In germline, CDR1 is DFQATT, CDR2 SNEGSKA (reference sequence). The CDR3 runs to 15 residues. The V end lost 6 bases, the J end lost 4 bases, and 20 bases lay between the germline ends.

The genes are TRBV29-1 and TRBJ1-5; D perhaps matches TRBD1 (6 bases). Trimming shortened V by 5 bases and J by 7 bases, and 12 bases separated the two germline ends. The CDR3 runs 12 residues. In germline, CDR1 is SQVTM, CDR2 ANQGSEA. The CDR3 region is CSVKQGEQPQHF. The CDR3 nucleotides read TGCAGCGTTAAACAGGGTGAACAGCCCCAGCATTTT.

This clonotype was detected a few times. The CDR3: CASSQTPGQPFFYGYTF. For the CDR3, the DNA is TGTGCCAGCAGCCAAACCCCGGGACAGCCTTTCTTCTATGGCTACACCTTC. The chain links TRBV4-2 to TRBJ1-2; the match to TRBD1 covers 7 bases. This CDR3 spans 17 amino acids. J gave up 4 bases and V 2 bases, and 13 bases lay outside the gene matches. Germline V CDR1 and CDR2: LGHNA, YNFKEQ.